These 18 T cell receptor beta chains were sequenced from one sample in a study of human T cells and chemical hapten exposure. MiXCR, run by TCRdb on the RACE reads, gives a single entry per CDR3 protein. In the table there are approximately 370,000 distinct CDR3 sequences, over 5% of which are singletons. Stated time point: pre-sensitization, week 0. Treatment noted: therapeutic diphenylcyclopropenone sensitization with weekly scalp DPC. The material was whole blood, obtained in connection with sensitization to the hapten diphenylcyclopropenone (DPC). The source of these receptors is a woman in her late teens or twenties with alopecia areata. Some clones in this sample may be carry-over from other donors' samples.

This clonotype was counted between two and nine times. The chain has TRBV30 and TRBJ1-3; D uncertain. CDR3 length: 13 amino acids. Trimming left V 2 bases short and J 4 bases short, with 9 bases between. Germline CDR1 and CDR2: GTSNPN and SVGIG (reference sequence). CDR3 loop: CAWSLTEGNTIYF. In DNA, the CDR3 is TGTGCCTGGAGTTTGACCGAGGGAAACACCATATATTTT. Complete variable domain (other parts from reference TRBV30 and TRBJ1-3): SQTIHQWPATLVQPVGSPLSLECTVEGTSNPNLYWYRQAAGRGLQLLFYSVGIGQISSEVPQNLSASRPQDRQFILSSKKLLLSDSGFYLCAWSLTEGNTIYFGEGSWLTVV.

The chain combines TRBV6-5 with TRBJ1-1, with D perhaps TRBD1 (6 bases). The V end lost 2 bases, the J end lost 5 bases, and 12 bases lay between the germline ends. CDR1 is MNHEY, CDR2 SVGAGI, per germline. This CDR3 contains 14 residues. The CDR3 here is CASSYGGLETEAFF. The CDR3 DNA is TGTGCCAGCAGTTACGGGGGGCTCGAGACTGAAGCTTTCTTT.

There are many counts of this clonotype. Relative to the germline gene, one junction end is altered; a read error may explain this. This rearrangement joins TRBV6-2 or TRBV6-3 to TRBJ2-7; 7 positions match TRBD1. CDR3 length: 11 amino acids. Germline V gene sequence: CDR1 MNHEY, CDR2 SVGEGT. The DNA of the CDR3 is TGTGCCAGCAGTCAAGGGACAGCGATTACTTTC. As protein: CASSQGTAITF.

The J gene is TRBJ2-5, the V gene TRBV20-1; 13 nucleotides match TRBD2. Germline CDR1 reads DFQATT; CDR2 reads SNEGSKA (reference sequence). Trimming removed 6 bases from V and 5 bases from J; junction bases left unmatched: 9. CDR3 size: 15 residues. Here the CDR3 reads CSASGTSGVLETQYF. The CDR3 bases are TGCAGTGCCAGCGGGACTAGCGGGGTTTTGGAGACCCAGTACTTC.

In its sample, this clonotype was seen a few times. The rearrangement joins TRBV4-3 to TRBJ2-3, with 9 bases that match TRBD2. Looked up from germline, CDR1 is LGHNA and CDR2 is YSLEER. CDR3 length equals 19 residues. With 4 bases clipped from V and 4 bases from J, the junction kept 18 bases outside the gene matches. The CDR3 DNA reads TGCGCCAGCAGCCCCAAGATATTAATGGGCGGGGGGGCAGCAGATACGCAGTATTTT. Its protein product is CASSPKILMGGGAADTQYF.

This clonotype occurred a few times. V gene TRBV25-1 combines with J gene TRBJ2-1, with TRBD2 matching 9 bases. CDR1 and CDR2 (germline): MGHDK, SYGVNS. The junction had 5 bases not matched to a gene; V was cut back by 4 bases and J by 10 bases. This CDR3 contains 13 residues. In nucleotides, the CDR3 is TGTGCCAGCAGTGGCGGGGGGGCCTCAGAGCAGTTCTTC. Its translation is CASSGGGASEQFF. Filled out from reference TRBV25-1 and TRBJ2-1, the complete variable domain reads EADIYQTPRYLVIGTGKKITLECSQTMGHDKMYWYQQDPGMELHLIHYSYGVNSTEKGDLSSESTVSRIRTEHFPLTLESARPSHTSQYLCASSGGGASEQFFGPGTRLTVL.

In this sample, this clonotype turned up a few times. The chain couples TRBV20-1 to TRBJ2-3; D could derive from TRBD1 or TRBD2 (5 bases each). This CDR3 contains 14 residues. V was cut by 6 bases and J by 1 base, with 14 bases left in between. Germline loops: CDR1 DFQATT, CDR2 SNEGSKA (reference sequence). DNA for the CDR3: TGCAGTGCCACACGGGACCCCCGCACAGATACGCAGTATTTT. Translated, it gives CSATRDPRTDTQYF.

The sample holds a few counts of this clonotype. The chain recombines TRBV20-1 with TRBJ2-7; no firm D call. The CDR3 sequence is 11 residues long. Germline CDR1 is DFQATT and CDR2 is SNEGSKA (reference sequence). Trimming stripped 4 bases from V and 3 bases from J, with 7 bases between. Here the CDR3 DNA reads TGCAGTGCTAAACAGAGCTACGAGCAGTACTTC. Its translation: CSAKQSYEQYF.

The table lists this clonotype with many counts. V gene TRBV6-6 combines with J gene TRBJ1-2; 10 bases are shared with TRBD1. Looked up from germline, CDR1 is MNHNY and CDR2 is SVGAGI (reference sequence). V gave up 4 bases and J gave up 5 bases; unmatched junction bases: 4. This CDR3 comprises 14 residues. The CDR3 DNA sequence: TGTGCCAGCAGTTGGGACAGGGGATTATATGGCTACACCTTC. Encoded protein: CASSWDRGLYGYTF.

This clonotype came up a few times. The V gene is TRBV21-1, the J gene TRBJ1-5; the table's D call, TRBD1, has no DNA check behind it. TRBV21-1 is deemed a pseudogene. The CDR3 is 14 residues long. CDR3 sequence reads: CASSKGGKGQPQHF. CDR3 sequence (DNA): TGTGCCAGCAGCAAAGGGGGAAAGGGGCAGCCCCAGCATTTT.

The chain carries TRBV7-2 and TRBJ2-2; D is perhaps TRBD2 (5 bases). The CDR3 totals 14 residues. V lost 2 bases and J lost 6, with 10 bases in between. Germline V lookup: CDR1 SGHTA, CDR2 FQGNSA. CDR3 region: CASSLTGFAGELFF. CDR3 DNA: TGTGCCAGCAGCTTAACGGGATTCGCCGGGGAGCTGTTTTTT.

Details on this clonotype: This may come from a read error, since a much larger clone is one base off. The CDR3 nucleotides are TGTGCCGGCAGATCAATGGGGTCTGGAAACACCATATATTTT. Its protein product is CAGRSMGSGNTIYF. J is TRBJ1-3 and V is TRBV6-5; no clear D. Germline V CDR1 and CDR2: MNHEY, SVGAGI. The CDR3 sequence is 14 residues long.

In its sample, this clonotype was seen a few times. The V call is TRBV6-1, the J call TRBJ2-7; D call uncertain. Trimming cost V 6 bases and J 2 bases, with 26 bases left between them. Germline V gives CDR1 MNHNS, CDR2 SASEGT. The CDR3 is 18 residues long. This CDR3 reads CASRTLRPGQNNTYEQYF. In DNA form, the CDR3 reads TGTGCCAGCAGAACGTTAAGGCCCGGGCAGAACAACACCTACGAGCAGTACTTC.

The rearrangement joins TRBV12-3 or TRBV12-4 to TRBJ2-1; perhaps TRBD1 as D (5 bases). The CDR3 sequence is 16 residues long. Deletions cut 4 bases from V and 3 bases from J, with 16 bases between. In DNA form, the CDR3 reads TGTGCCAGCAGTTCCTTCACCTCGCAGGGCTACAATGAGCAGTTCTTC. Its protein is CASSSFTSQGYNEQFF.

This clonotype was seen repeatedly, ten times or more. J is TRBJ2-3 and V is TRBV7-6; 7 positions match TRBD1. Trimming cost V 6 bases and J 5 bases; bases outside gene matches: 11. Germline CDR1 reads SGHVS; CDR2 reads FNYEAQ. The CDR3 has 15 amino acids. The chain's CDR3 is CASSSWTGTGDTQYF. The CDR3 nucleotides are TGTGCCAGCAGTTCCTGGACAGGCACGGGAGATACGCAGTATTTT.

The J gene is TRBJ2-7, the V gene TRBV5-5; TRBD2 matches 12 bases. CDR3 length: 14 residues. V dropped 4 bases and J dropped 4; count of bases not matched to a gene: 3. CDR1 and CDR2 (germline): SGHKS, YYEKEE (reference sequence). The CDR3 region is CASSPSGGAYEQYF. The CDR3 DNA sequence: TGTGCCAGCAGCCCTAGCGGGGGGGCATACGAGCAGTACTTC.

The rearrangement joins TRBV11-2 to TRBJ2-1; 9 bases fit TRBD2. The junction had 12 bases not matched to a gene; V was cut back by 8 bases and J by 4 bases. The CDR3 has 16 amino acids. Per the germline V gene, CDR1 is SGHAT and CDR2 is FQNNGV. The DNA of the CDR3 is TGTGCCAGCCCCCCCGCGGGGGGGCCGTTGTACAATGAGCAGTTCTTC. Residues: CASPPAGGPLYNEQFF.

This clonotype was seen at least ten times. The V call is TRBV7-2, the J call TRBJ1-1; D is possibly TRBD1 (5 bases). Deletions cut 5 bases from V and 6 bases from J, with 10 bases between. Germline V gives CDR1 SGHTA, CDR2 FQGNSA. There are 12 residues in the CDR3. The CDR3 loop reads CASSPGLAEAFF. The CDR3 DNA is TGTGCCAGCAGCCCAGGGTTAGCTGAAGCTTTCTTT.